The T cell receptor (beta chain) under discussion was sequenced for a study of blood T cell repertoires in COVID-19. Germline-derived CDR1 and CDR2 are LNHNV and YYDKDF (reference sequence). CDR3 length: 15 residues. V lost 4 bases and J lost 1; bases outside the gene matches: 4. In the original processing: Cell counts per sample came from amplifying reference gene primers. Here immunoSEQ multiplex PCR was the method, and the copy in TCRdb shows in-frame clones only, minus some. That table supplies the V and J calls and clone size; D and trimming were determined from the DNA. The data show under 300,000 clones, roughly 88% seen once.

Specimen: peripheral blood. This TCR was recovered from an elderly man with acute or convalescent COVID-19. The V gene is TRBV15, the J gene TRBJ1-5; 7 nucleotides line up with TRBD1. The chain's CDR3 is CATSMDRISNQPQHF. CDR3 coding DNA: TGTGCCACCAGCATGGACAGGATCAGCAATCAGCCCCAGCATTTT.